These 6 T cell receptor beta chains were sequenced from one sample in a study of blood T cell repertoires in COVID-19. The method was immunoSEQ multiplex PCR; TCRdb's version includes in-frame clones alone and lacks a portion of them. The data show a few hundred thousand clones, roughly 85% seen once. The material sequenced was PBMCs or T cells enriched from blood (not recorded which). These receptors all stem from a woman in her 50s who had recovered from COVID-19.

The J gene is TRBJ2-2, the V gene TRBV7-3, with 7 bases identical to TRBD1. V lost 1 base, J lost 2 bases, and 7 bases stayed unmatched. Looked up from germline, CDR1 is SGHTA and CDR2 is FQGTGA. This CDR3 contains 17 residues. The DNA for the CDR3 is TGTGCCAGCAGCTTAAATTTTAGGGACAGTAACACCGGGGAGCTGTTTTTT. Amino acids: CASSLNFRDSNTGELFF.

CDR3 DNA: TGTGCCAGCAGTTTAAGAGAGGCGGGGTTTGGGGTAGATACGCAGTATTTT. Translation: CASSLREAGFGVDTQYF. This chain links TRBV28 with TRBJ2-3; D is perhaps TRBD2 (6 bases). The CDR3 covers 17 residues. CDR1 is MDHEN, CDR2 SYDVKM, per germline. The V end lost 2 bases, the J end lost 5 bases, and 20 bases lay between the germline ends. Full variable domain (remainder filled in from reference TRBV28 and TRBJ2-3): DVKVTQSSRYLVKRTGEKVFLECVQDMDHENMFWYRQDPGLGLRLIYFSYDVKMKEKGDIPEGYSVSREKKERFSLILESASTNQTSMYLCASSLREAGFGVDTQYFGPGTRLTVL.

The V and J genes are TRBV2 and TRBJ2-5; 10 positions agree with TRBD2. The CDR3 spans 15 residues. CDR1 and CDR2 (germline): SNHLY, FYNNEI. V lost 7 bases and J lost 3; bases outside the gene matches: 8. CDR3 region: CASTLAGLSEETQYF. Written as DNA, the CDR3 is TGTGCCAGCACACTAGCGGGGCTTAGCGAAGAGACCCAGTACTTC.

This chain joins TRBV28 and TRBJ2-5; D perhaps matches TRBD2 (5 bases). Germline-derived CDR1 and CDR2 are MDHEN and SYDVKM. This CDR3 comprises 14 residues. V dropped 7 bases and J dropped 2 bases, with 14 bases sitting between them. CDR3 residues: CASTFRGRQETQYF. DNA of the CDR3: TGTGCCAGCACCTTTCGGGGTCGTCAAGAGACCCAGTACTTC.

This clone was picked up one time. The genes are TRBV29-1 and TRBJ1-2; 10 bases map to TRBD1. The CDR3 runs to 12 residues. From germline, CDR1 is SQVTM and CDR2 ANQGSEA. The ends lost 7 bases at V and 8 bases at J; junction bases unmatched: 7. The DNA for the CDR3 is TGCAGCGGACGGGACAGGGGTTTAGGCTACACCTTC. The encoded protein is CSGRDRGLGYTF.

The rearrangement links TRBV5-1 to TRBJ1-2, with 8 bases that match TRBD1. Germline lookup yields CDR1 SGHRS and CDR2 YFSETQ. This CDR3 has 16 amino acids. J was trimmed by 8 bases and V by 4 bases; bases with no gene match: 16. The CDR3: CASSTTPRQGSLGYTF. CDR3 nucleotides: TGCGCCAGCAGCACAACTCCGAGACAGGGGTCCCTCGGCTACACCTTC.